This is a list of T cell receptor beta chains from one sample in a study of blood T cells in healthy people across ages. A single record per CDR3 protein comes from TCRdb applying MiXCR to the 5' RACE reads. The table lists under 2,000,000 distinct CDR3 sequences, around 48% of them singletons. Sequencing was performed on blood. Receptors were obtained from a woman between 40 and 50 years old in good health. The CDR3 runs from the conserved cysteine through the conserved F or W. Each record gives: J gene, V gene, CDR3 protein.

>TRBJ2-1|TRBV28
CASSTPGQGAYNEQFF
>TRBJ2-7|TRBV11-2
CASSLGSGLEREQYF
>TRBJ2-1|TRBV6-5
CASSYKNLYEQFF
>TRBJ2-7|TRBV3-1
CASSQLNDSPVGYEQYF
>TRBJ2-3|TRBV15
CATSRDLGSTDTQYF
>NA|TRBV20-1
CSANEGTYEQYF
>TRBJ2-5|TRBV9
CASSVGTFEETQYF
>TRBJ2-1|TRBV9
CASSPPPGAMNNEQFF
>TRBJ2-3|TRBV20-1
CSARAQGGGPDDTQYF
>NA|TRBV12-5
CASGRTGGSSYNEQYF
>NA|TRBV5-1
CASSLVPSGGDEQYF
>TRBJ1-4|TRBV10-2
CASSEGPGNEKLFF
>TRBJ1-2|TRBV6-2/TRBV6-3
CASSYPGSNYGYTF
>TRBJ2-2|TRBV5-6
CASTKGLNTGELFF
>TRBJ1-1|TRBV6-2/TRBV6-3
CASSYSEGGATEAFF
>TRBJ1-2|TRBV7-2
CASSFNPTDYGYTF
>TRBJ1-2|TRBV6-6
CASTAGTFYGYTF
>TRBJ1-5|TRBV20-1
CSARGGRGNQPQHF
>TRBJ1-2|TRBV4-1
CASSQIHREDYGYTF
>TRBJ2-4|TRBV6-1
CASSEEGWAKNIRYF
>TRBJ2-1|TRBV7-7
CASSMGREACNEQFF
>TRBJ2-1|TRBV7-6
CASSDGTGSSYNEQFF
>TRBJ2-1|TRBV5-1
CASSRDMSSYNEQFF
>TRBJ2-3|TRBV12-3/TRBV12-4
CASSRRLAPNLSTDTQYF
>TRBJ2-6|TRBV6-2/TRBV6-3
CASSYPALLTF
>TRBJ2-5|TRBV9
CASSVDGERGQETQYF
>TRBJ1-6|TRBV6-2/TRBV6-3
CASSYWTRQGRVNSPLHF
>TRBJ2-5|TRBV6-5
CAPAVRFLGPVRRTQYF
>TRBJ2-3|TRBV9
CASSAGQGVDTQYF
>TRBJ2-1|TRBV7-3
CASSLRGGAVSDEQFF
>TRBJ1-2|TRBV5-1
CASSLTRDRKDSNYGYTF
>NA|TRBV29-1
CSVGSNPLGGVRDIQYF
>TRBJ2-5|TRBV2
CASRDGEETQYF
>TRBJ1-6|TRBV7-3
CASSLKGRDSPLHF
>TRBJ2-3|TRBV20-1
CSALGVPQLADTQYF
>TRBJ1-2|TRBV7-9
CASSLASDRGRGGYTF
>TRBJ2-7|TRBV13
CASSTRQSTSYEQYF
>TRBJ2-7|TRBV20-1
CSASRSGTYEQYF
>TRBJ1-1|TRBV6-2/TRBV6-3
CASRPTGGWSGAFF
>TRBJ2-1|TRBV7-2
CASSLGRTSPVYEQFF
>TRBJ2-5|TRBV20-1
CSARGLAGGKEETQYF
>TRBJ1-4|TRBV10-3
CANRRVVGEKLFF
>TRBJ2-6|TRBV3-1
CASSPRKGSGANVLTF
>TRBJ2-1|TRBV4-3
CASSQDRVGWSYNEQFF
>TRBJ2-3|TRBV20-1
CSARGSYSTDTQYF
>TRBJ2-5|TRBV7-2
CASSNRLAGGLSAGETQYF
>TRBJ2-3|TRBV7-2
CASSLEGQGQTRSDTQYF
>TRBJ2-5|TRBV2
CASREGQGIETQYF
>TRBJ1-2|TRBV11-3
CAYRQEYGYTF
>TRBJ2-5|TRBV4-3
CASSQVPGGPGEQYF
>TRBJ1-5|TRBV20-1
CSARGWGGGTFGNQPQHF
>TRBJ1-2|TRBV4-3
CASSIYHPTGPKSSGYTF